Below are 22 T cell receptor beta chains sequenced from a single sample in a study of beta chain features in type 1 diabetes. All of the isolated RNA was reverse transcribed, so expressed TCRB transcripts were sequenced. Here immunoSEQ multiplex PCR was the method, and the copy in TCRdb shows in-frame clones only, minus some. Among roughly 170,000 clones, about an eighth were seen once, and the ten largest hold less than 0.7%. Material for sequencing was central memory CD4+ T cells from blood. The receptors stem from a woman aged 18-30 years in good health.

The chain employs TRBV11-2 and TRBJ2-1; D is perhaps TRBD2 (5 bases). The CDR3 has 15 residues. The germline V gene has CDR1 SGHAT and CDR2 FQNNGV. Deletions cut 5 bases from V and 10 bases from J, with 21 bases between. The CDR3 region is CASSRTDSPITEQFF. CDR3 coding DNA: TGTGCCAGCAGCCGGACTGACTCACCGATAACGGAGCAGTTCTTC.

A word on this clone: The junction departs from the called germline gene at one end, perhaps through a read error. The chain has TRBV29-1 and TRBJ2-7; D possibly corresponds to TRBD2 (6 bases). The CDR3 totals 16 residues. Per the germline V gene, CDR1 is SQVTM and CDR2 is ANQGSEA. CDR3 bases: TGCAGCGTAGAAGATATTGGCGGGGCTCAAACCTACGAGCAGTACTTC. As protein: CSVEDIGGAQTYEQYF.

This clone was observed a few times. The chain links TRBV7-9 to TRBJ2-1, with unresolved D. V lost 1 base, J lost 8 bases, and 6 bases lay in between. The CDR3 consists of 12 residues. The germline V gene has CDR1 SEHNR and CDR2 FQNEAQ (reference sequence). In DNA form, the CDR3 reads TGTGCCAGCAGCTTAGAATTCGATGAGCAGTTCTTC. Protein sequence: CASSLEFDEQFF.

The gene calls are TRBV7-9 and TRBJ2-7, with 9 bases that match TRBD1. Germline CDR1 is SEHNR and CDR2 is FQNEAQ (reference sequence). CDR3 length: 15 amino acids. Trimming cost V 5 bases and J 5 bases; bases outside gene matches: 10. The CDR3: CASSPGTGMRDEQYF. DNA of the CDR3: TGTGCCAGCAGCCCAGGGACAGGGATGCGGGACGAGCAGTACTTC.

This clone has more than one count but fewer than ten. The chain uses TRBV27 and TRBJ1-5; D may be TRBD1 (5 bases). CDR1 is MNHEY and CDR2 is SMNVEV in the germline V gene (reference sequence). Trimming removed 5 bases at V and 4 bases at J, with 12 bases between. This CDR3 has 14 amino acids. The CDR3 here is CASSPRQSNQPQHF. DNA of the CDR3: TGTGCCAGCAGTCCGCGACAGAGTAATCAGCCCCAGCATTTT.

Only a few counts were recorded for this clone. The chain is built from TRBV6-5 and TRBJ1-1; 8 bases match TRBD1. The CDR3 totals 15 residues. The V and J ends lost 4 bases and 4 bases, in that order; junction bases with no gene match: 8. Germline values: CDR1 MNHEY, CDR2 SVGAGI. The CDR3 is CASSSRTGRATEAFF. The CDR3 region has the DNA TGTGCCAGCAGTTCCCGGACAGGGAGGGCCACTGAAGCTTTCTTT.

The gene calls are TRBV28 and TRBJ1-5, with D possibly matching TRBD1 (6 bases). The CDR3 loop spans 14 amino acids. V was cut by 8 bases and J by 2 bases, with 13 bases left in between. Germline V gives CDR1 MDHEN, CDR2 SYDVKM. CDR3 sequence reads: CASGGSLGNQPQHF. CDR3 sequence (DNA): TGTGCCAGCGGGGGCAGTCTCGGCAATCAGCCCCAGCATTTT.

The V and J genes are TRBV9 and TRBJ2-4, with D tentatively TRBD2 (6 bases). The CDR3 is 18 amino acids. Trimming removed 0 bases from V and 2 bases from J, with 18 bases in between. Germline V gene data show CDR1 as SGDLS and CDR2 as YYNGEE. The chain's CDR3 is CASSVGEEAGFSKNIQYF. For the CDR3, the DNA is TGTGCCAGCAGCGTAGGGGAGGAGGCAGGGTTTTCCAAAAACATTCAGTACTTC.

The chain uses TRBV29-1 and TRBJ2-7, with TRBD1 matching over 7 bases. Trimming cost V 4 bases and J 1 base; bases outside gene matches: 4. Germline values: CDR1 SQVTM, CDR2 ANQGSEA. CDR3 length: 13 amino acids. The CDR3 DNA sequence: TGCAGCGTTGGGAACAGGGGTTCCTACGAGCAGTACTTC. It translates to CSVGNRGSYEQYF.

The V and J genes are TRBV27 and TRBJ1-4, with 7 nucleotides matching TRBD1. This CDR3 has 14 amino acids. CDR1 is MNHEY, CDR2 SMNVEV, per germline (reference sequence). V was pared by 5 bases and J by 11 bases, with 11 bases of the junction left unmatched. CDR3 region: CASSQYSDRDKLFF. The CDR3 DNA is TGTGCCAGCAGTCAATACTCAGACAGGGACAAACTGTTTTTT.

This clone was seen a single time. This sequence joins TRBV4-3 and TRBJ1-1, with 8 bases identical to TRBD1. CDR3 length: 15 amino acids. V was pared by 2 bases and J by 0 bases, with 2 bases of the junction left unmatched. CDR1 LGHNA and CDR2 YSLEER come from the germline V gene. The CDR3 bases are TGCGCCAGCAGCCAACGGGACAGGATGAACACTGAAGCTTTCTTT. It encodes CASSQRDRMNTEAFF.

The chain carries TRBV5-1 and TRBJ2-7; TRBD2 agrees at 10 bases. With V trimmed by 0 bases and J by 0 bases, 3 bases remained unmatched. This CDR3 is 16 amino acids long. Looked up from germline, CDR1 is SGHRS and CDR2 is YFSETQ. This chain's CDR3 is CASSLATSGRSYEQYF. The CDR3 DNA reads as TGCGCCAGCAGCTTGGCGACTAGCGGGCGCTCCTACGAGCAGTACTTC.

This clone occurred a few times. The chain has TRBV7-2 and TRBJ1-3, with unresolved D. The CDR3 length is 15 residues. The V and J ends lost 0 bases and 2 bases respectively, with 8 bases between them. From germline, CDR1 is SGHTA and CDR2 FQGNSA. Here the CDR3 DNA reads TGTGCCAGCAGCTTAGCCAGGCCCCCTGGAAACACCATATATTTT. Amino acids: CASSLARPPGNTIYF.

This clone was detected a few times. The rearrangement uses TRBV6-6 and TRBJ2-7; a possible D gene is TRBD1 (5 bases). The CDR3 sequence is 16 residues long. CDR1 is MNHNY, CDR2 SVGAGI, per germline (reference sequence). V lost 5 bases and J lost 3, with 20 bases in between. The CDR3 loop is CASSLRWGADIYEQYF. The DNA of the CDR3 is TGTGCCAGCAGTCTCAGGTGGGGCGCAGATATCTACGAGCAGTACTTC.

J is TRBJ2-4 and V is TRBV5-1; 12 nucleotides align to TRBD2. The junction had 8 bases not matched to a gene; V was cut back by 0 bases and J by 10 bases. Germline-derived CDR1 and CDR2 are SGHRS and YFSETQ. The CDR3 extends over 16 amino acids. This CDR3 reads CASSLAETSGSGIQYF. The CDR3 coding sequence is TGCGCCAGCAGCTTGGCCGAGACTAGCGGGAGCGGGATTCAGTACTTC.

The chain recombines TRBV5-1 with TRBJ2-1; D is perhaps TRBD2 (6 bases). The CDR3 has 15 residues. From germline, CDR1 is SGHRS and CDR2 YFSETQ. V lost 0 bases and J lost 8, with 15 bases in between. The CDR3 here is CASSLDEGWRDEQFF. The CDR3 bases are TGCGCCAGCAGCTTGGACGAAGGGTGGAGGGATGAGCAGTTCTTC. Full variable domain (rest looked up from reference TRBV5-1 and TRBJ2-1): KAGVTQTPRYLIKTRGQQVTLSCSPISGHRSVSWYQQTPGQGLQFLFEYFSETQRNKGNFPGRFSGRQFSNSRSEMNVSTLELGDSALYLCASSLDEGWRDEQFFGPGTRLTVL.

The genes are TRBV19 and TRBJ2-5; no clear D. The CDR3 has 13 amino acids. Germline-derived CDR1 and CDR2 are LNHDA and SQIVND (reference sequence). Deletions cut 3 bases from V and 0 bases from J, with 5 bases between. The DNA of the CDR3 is TGTGCCAGTAGTATGCACAACCAAGAGACCCAGTACTTC. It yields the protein CASSMHNQETQYF.

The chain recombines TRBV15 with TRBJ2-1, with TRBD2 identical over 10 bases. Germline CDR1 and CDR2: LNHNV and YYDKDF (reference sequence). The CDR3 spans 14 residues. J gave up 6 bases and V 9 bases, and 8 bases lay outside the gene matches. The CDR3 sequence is CATMWSSGSNEQFF. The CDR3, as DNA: TGTGCCACAATGTGGTCTAGCGGGAGCAATGAGCAGTTCTTC.

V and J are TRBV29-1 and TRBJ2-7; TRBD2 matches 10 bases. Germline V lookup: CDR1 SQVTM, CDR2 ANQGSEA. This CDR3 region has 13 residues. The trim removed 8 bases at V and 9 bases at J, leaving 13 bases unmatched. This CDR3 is CSTMTSGRAGQYF. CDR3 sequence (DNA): TGCAGCACGATGACAAGCGGGAGGGCCGGGCAGTACTTC.

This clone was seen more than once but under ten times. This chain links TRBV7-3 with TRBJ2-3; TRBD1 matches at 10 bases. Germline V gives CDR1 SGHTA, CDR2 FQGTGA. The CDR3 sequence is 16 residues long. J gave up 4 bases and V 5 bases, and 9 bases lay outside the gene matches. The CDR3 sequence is CASSQTGGRGADTQYF. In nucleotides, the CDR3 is TGTGCCAGCAGCCAGACAGGGGGCAGAGGAGCAGATACGCAGTATTTT.

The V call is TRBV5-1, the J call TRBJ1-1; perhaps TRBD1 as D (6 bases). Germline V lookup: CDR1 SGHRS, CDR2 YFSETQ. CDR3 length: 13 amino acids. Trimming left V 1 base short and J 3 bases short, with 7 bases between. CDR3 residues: CASSLKGDTEAFF. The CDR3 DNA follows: TGCGCCAGCAGCTTGAAGGGGGACACTGAAGCTTTCTTT.

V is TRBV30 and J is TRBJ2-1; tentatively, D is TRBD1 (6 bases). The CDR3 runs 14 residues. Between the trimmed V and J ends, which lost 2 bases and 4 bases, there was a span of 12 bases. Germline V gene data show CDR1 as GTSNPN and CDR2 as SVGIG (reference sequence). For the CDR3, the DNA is TGTGCCTGGAGTTCTGGGACATCGTACAATGAGCAGTTCTTC. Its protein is CAWSSGTSYNEQFF.